This TCR beta chain was captured by sequencing in a study of cytomegalovirus exposure and HLA in healthy donors. In germline, CDR1 is SGHNT, CDR2 YYREEE (reference sequence). Trimming cost V 6 bases and J 2 bases, with 20 bases left between them. The CDR3 extends over 16 amino acids. Researchers ran the PCR with 60 Vbeta and 13 Jbeta primers. Clones were read by immunoSEQ multiplex PCR, and TCRdb kept only the in-frame ones, dropping some. The sample contains under 200,000 clones, around 84% of which appear only once. About this clone itself: The target antigen is unknown.

General study results and limits: CMV serostatus was the sole immune exposure data available. Several V segments, TRBV6-2 and TRBV6-3 among them, could not be told apart and were dropped.

This receptor was obtained from a middle-aged woman in good health and CMV-seronegative. This chain uses TRBV5-4 with TRBJ1-1, with a tentative D call TRBD1 (5 bases). The sequenced material came from PBMCs. DNA for the CDR3: TGTGCCAGCAAAGATGACAGCCCACCCTCCAACACTGAAGCTTTCTTT. Amino acids: CASKDDSPPSNTEAFF.